This T cell receptor beta chain stems from a study of CD8 T cells in Susac syndrome. All included Susac syndrome patients satisfied recently defined diagnostic criteria for definite or probable disease. The ends were cut back, 6 bases at V and 1 base at J, with 9 bases in the middle. The CDR3 extends over 13 amino acids. Random hexamers served to reverse transcribe roughly 0.45 to 1 ug RNA. Amplification of TCR beta CDR3 across 54 Vbeta and 13 Jbeta was performed with immunoSEQ multiplex PCR. TCRdb reprocessed the immunoSEQ multiplex PCR reads with MiXCR, giving one entry per CDR3 protein. This sample yields 100,000 to 150,000 distinct CDR3 sequences, of which 85% to 95% are seen a single time; around 0.28% belongs to the top ten. The study, taken as a whole, reports: The total CD8+ repertoires contained approximately 16 Susac-specific public clones, and the CD8+ TEMRA repertoires contained five. Susac CD8+ clonal expansion peaked in TEMRA cells and active patients.

On this clonotype: As yet, its antigen is unknown.

V is TRBV12-3 or TRBV12-4 and J is TRBJ2-5, with D perhaps TRBD1 (6 bases). Sequencing input: CD8+ T cells from PBMCs. The source of this sequence is a human donor with Susac syndrome. CDR3 sequence (DNA): TGTGCCAGCAGGCTGGACAGCCAAGAGACCCAGTACTTC. Translating it yields CASRLDSQETQYF.